This TCR beta chain was sequenced during a study of blood T cells in healthy people across ages. A sample-barcoded 5' primer and a J-beta primer mix were used in a second PCR of roughly 7 to 11 cycles. TCRdb redid the calling of the 5' RACE reads with MiXCR, one entry per CDR3 protein. This repertoire shows approximately 780,000 distinct CDR3 sequences, roughly 25% found once; its top ten account for 2.5% to 3.5%. The authors isolated at least 7 million PBMCs per sample. The sample also formed part of further work on T cells of mothers and their children. In that study: Related mother-child pairs shared marginally more repertoire than unrelated pairs, though not significantly.

The sample taken for sequencing was blood. The clonotype comes from a boy aged 10-17 years in good health.

The CDR3 nucleotides are TGTGCCAGCAGTGGGGGGACAGGGCAATGGGCCCAGCATTTT. Protein product: CASSGGTGQWAQHF. The V and J genes are TRBV28 and TRBJ1-5, with 9 bases aligning to TRBD1. J lost 11 bases, V lost 5 bases, and 10 bases had no gene match. This CDR3 comprises 14 residues. Germline V CDR1 and CDR2: MDHEN, SYDVKM.